This TCR beta chain was profiled in a study of PD-1 blockade in classical Hodgkin lymphoma (dated by TCRdb to the early 2020s). Context from the whole study: Nivolumab dosing was 3 mg/kg intravenously every 2 weeks, continuing until either disease progression or unacceptable toxicity. A peripheral blood immune signature of response to PD-1 blockade in classical Hodgkin lymphoma was defined using TCR beta sequencing and CyTOF.

Broader findings and caveats from the paper: CD4+ but not CD8+ TCR diversity rose significantly by C4D1 (p=0.0027 vs p=0.16), most apparent in complete responders (p=0.02). Among trial patients, those achieving complete response had baseline diversity similar to that of newly diagnosed patients, while diversity was significantly lower in partial responders and progressors. Baseline TCR diversity was reported as lower in newly diagnosed patients than in healthy donors, and lower still in relapsed/refractory patients. The study was restricted to a single clinical trial cohort, and the causes of repertoire differences, possibly disease activity or prior therapy, were left undefined. Patients starting nivolumab less than 1 year after ASCT had lower diversity and were excluded from later analyses to avoid confounding by immune reconstitution.

The germline V gene provides CDR1 KGHSH and CDR2 LQKENI. There are 15 amino acids in the CDR3, from cysteine to phenylalanine inclusive. The read is trimmed to its CDR3 DNA, 45 bases read in frame from base 1. V is clipped by 2 bases and J by 3 bases, and the sequence between their germline boundaries is 11 bases long. Genomic DNA was isolated using the Qiagen DNeasy kit from unsorted PBMCs as well as from negatively selected CD4+ and CD8+ fractions. TCR beta CDR3 regions were amplified by immunoSEQ multiplex PCR using primers annealing to V and J segments. Amplification bias was minimized using a synthetic immune receptor repertoire, and residual bias was removed computationally after sequencing. The source study handled its data this way. Custom Python scripts were used to quantify repertoire diversity as the Shannon entropy index. The unsorted, CD4+ and CD8+ repertoires were each analyzed separately, with the exception of combined analyses, where CD4+ and CD8+ sequences were merged in silico. A clone counted as expanded when the clone's frequency after treatment rose at least 2-fold relative to C1D1, and clones undetected at baseline were given a pseudocount of 0.5. Singleton clones were defined as clones with 0 or 1 copy at C1D1, and non-singleton clones were defined as clones with 2 or more copies. By matching protein sequences in sorted samples from the same patient, clones expanded in unsorted samples were annotated as CD4+, CD8+ or unknown. Diversity changes from C1D1 to C4D1 were tested in paired samples using Wilcoxon tests. TCRdb holds this immuneACCESS table with in-frame rearrangements only. Some clones are missing; in checked studies, unresolved V genes explain under half, and the rest has no known cause. V, J and clone size are those of that table, while D and trimming were read from the DNA. The sample table lists about 30,000 clones, around 86% of them with a count of one. The ten top clones hold more than 0.35% of the sample.

In the paper's terms, the time point label means: cycle 4 day 1 (C4D1), after six to seven weeks of nivolumab. All trial patients had relapsed after autologous stem cell transplantation, with cohorts A, B and C differing in prior brentuximab vedotin exposure. CD4+ T cells were purified from thawed PBMCs by magnetic negative selection with a Miltenyi CD4+ T cell isolation kit. The trial cohort included 56 patients with relapsed/refractory classical Hodgkin lymphoma, and each patient had a best overall response of complete response, partial response or progressive disease. Trial patients were treated with single-agent nivolumab in the multi-cohort phase II CheckMate 205 trial. An independent review committee assessed best overall response using the 2007 International Working Group response criteria. Trial PBMCs were collected immediately before nivolumab initiation (C1D1) and during therapy at cycle 2 day 1 and cycle 4 day 1. Peripheral blood was collected in 8 mL Vacutainer Cell Preparation Tubes, from which PBMCs were isolated by centrifugation and then cryopreserved. Purified CD4+ and CD8+ fractions were prepared only for cases in which an additional PBMC sample was available. Magnetically labelled cells were depleted on LS columns in a quadroMACS separator, and the flow-through was collected as the purified fraction.

In regard to this clone: Its antigen is currently not known. Base qualities were left out, and no much larger clone turns up one base away.

The V gene is TRBV18 and the J gene is TRBJ2-1; the D gene cannot be resolved reliably. The clonotype was recovered from a human donor with classical Hodgkin lymphoma. Source: CD4+ T cells from blood, taken before the fourth cycle of nivolumab. The DNA sequence is TGTGCCAGCTCACCAGCGGCGGTCCGCTACAATGAGCAGTTCTTC. This encodes CASSPAAVRYNEQFF.